The rows below give T cell receptor beta chains drawn from one sample of a study of cytomegalovirus exposure and HLA in healthy donors. Libraries were prepared by immunoSEQ multiplex PCR; TCRdb keeps only in-frame clonotypes and omits some of them. The sample lists 230,000 or so clones; 88% were seen once. The sample comprised PBMCs. These receptors all stem from a woman younger than 35 in good health and CMV-seronegative. Both conserved end residues are part of each CDR3. A D gene is named only where the DNA matches it firmly. Only part of the rows carry a size: once, few, many, or a class if the clone is expanded.

clone_size j_call d_call v_call cdr3_aa cdr3_nt
NA TRBJ2-2 TRBD2 TRBV4-2 CASSQGLTSRSNTGELFF TGTGCCAGCAGCCAAGGTTTGACTAGCAGATCGAACACCGGGGAGCTGTTTTTT
NA TRBJ2-1 TRBD1 TRBV27 CASSLGPQGAREQFF TGTGCCAGCAGTTTAGGGCCACAGGGGGCGAGGGAGCAGTTCTTC
NA TRBJ2-7 NA TRBV28 CASSFGTGEVYEQYF TGTGCCAGCAGTTTTGGGACGGGAGAGGTCTACGAGCAGTACTTC
NA TRBJ2-7 TRBD2 TRBV27 CASSLSPSGTTYEQYF TGTGCCAGCAGTTTAAGCCCTAGCGGGACGACCTACGAGCAGTACTTC
NA TRBJ2-1 NA TRBV9 CASSPATSLIVYEQFF TGTGCCAGCAGCCCAGCCACTAGTTTAATAGTCTATGAGCAGTTCTTC
NA TRBJ2-7 NA TRBV5-1 CASSRQPPSYEQYF TGCGCCAGCAGCCGACAGCCCCCCTCCTACGAGCAGTACTTC
NA TRBJ2-1 NA TRBV2 CATEAGPLTWEQFF TGTGCCACGGAGGCGGGTCCTTTGACGTGGGAGCAGTTCTTC
NA TRBJ2-1 NA TRBV10-3 CAISEGQGSYNEQFF TGTGCCATCAGTGAGGGGCAGGGTTCCTACAATGAGCAGTTCTTC
NA TRBJ1-1 TRBD1 TRBV7-9 CASRAGGTGGFDRAAEAFF TGTGCCAGCAGAGCGGGCGGGACAGGGGGCTTCGACCGAGCGGCTGAAGCTTTCTTT
NA TRBJ1-1 NA TRBV7-2 CASSLGQGNTEAFF TGTGCCAGCAGCTTGGGACAAGGAAACACTGAAGCTTTCTTT
NA TRBJ2-7 TRBD2 TRBV28 CASSRRLAGVDEQYF TGTGCCAGCAGCCGACGACTAGCGGGAGTAGACGAGCAGTACTTC
NA TRBJ1-1 NA TRBV6-1 CASSSGRMNTEAFF TGTGCCAGCAGTTCAGGGCGAATGAACACTGAAGCTTTCTTT
NA TRBJ1-2 NA TRBV6-5 CASKRQALYGYTF TGTGCCAGCAAGAGACAGGCGCTCTATGGCTACACCTTC
NA TRBJ2-1 TRBD2 TRBV9 CASSVVDLAGSYNEQFF TGTGCCAGCAGCGTAGTGGACCTAGCGGGCTCCTACAATGAGCAGTTCTTC
NA TRBJ1-5 TRBD1 TRBV19 CASSMGQGGQPQHF TGTGCCAGTAGTATGGGACAGGGGGGTCAGCCCCAGCATTTT
NA TRBJ2-1 TRBD2 TRBV13 CASIQLTSGGYNEQFF TGTGCCAGCATCCAACTCACAAGCGGGGGCTACAATGAGCAGTTCTTC
NA TRBJ1-5 TRBD1 TRBV6-6 CASENLKGQGNQPQHF TGTGCCAGCGAAAACCTTAAAGGACAGGGGAATCAGCCCCAGCATTTT
NA TRBJ2-5 NA TRBV6-5 CASSRGGAVQETQYF TGTGCCAGCAGTAGGGGTGGTGCGGTCCAAGAGACCCAGTACTTC
NA TRBJ2-1 NA TRBV28 CASSTRKRGGTYNEQFF TGTGCCAGCAGTACCCGCAAGAGGGGGGGGACCTACAATGAGCAGTTCTTC
NA TRBJ2-2 NA TRBV7-9 CASSHSSPTGELFF TGTGCCAGCAGCCACAGTTCCCCCACCGGGGAGCTGTTTTTT
NA TRBJ2-3 TRBD2 TRBV10-3 CAIAEGTSWPDTQYF TGTGCCATCGCGGAAGGGACTAGTTGGCCAGATACGCAGTATTTT
NA TRBJ1-1 NA TRBV29-1 CSDLQGGTEAFF TGCAGCGATCTACAGGGCGGCACTGAAGCTTTCTTT
NA TRBJ1-5 TRBD1 TRBV6-1 CASSDRDRVYQPQHF TGTGCCAGCAGTGACCGGGACAGGGTGTATCAGCCCCAGCATTTT
NA TRBJ2-3 TRBD2 TRBV27 CASSFSAGASDTQYF TGTGCCAGCAGTTTTTCGGCGGGAGCTTCGGATACGCAGTATTTT
NA TRBJ2-1 TRBD1 TRBV28 CASSWTGYSYNEQFF TGTGCCAGCAGTTGGACAGGGTATTCCTACAATGAGCAGTTCTTC
NA TRBJ2-7 TRBD2 TRBV10-1 CASSPGGGGSLDEQYF TGCGCCAGCAGCCCGGGTGGAGGCGGGAGTTTGGACGAGCAGTACTTC
NA TRBJ2-1 TRBD2 TRBV6-1 CASSETSGVLNEQFF TGTGCCAGCAGTGAAACTAGCGGGGTCCTCAATGAGCAGTTCTTC
NA TRBJ1-5 NA TRBV5-6 CASSLANGNSNQPQHF TGTGCCAGCAGCTTGGCCAACGGGAATAGCAATCAGCCCCAGCATTTT
NA TRBJ1-3 NA TRBV27 CASSPLPGPGAGNTIYF TGTGCCAGCAGCCCGCTCCCGGGCCCGGGGGCTGGAAACACCATATATTTT
NA TRBJ1-4 NA TRBV4-1 CASSQGQGTNEKLFF TGCGCCAGCAGCCAAGGGCAGGGAACTAATGAAAAACTGTTTTTT
NA TRBJ2-5 NA TRBV2 CASRSDYSRVGTQYF TGTGCCAGCAGATCGGACTATTCTAGGGTTGGGACCCAGTACTTC
NA TRBJ2-3 TRBD2 TRBV7-8 CASSLVGSGSFTDTQYF TGTGCCAGCAGCTTAGTGGGCAGCGGGAGCTTCACAGATACGCAGTATTTT
NA TRBJ1-1 NA TRBV28 CASRVGQATSWGRDTEAFF TGTGCCAGCAGGGTCGGGCAGGCCACCTCCTGGGGCCGGGACACTGAAGCTTTCTTT
NA TRBJ2-5 TRBD2 TRBV9 CASSVSTSGRLGETQYF TGTGCCAGCAGCGTAAGCACTAGCGGGAGGTTGGGGGAGACCCAGTACTTC
NA TRBJ2-7 NA TRBV7-9 CASSQSRGLHSYEQYF TGTGCCAGCAGCCAAAGCCGAGGGCTCCATTCCTACGAGCAGTACTTC
NA TRBJ2-1 TRBD2 TRBV11-2 CASRLADNEQFF TGTGCCAGCAGACTAGCGGACAATGAGCAGTTCTTC
NA TRBJ2-7 TRBD1 TRBV5-4 CASSPGQVGYEQYF TGTGCCAGCAGCCCAGGACAGGTAGGGTACGAGCAGTACTTC
NA TRBJ2-7 NA TRBV28 CASSLTGQTYEQYF TGTGCCAGCAGTTTAACTGGACAGACCTACGAGCAGTACTTC
NA TRBJ1-2 NA TRBV7-6 CASSPDRGGDYGYTF TGTGCCAGCAGCCCGGATCGTGGGGGGGACTATGGCTACACCTTC
NA TRBJ1-1 NA TRBV28 CASSPSHEAFF TGTGCCAGCAGCCCTAGCCATGAAGCTTTCTTT
NA TRBJ1-2 NA TRBV4-2 CASSQVGLQGGGYTF TGTGCCAGCAGCCAAGTCGGTCTACAGGGCGGTGGCTACACCTTC
NA TRBJ1-2 NA TRBV11-2 CASSLVLQGRGGYTF TGTGCCAGCAGCTTAGTCCTTCAGGGGAGGGGTGGCTACACCTTC
NA TRBJ2-1 TRBD1 TRBV7-9 CAGQGVEQFF TGTGCGGGACAGGGGGTTGAGCAGTTCTTC
NA TRBJ2-7 TRBD2 TRBV27 CASSLRLGEGYEQYF TGTGCCAGCAGTTTGCGTCTTGGGGAGGGTTACGAGCAGTACTTC
NA TRBJ2-1 TRBD2 TRBV5-1 CASSPPAGTTNNEQFF TGCGCCAGCAGCCCGCCTGCGGGGACTACAAACAATGAGCAGTTCTTC
once TRBJ1-2 NA TRBV28 CASTTWTDDGYTF TGTGCCAGCACCACATGGACAGACGATGGCTACACCTTC
NA TRBJ2-5 NA TRBV2 CASITEGFALRETQYF TGTGCCAGCATTACGGAGGGATTCGCCCTCCGAGAGACCCAGTACTTC
NA TRBJ2-3 TRBD2 TRBV28 CASSLPASGLTDTQYF TGTGCCAGCAGTTTACCAGCTAGCGGGCTCACAGATACGCAGTATTTT
NA TRBJ1-5 NA TRBV7-6 CASSLGTRVNQPQHF TGTGCCAGCAGCTTAGGGACACGCGTCAATCAGCCCCAGCATTTT
NA TRBJ2-1 TRBD2 TRBV15 CATSRGGLATNEQFF TGTGCCACCAGCAGAGGGGGACTAGCGACCAATGAGCAGTTCTTC
NA TRBJ1-1 NA TRBV20-1 CSARGDRQAFF TGCAGTGCTAGAGGTGACAGGCAAGCTTTCTTT
NA TRBJ1-1 TRBD1 TRBV30 CAWSDPGTDEAFF TGTGCCTGGAGTGACCCCGGGACAGATGAAGCTTTCTTT
NA TRBJ1-4 NA TRBV18 CASSPSIREEKLFF TGTGCCAGCTCACCGTCTATTCGGGAGGAAAAACTGTTTTTT
NA TRBJ1-2 TRBD1 TRBV9 CASRGSDRAYGYTF TGTGCCAGCAGAGGAAGTGACAGGGCCTATGGCTACACCTTC
NA TRBJ2-6 NA TRBV5-5 CASGRSSGANVLTF TGTGCCAGCGGTCGGAGCTCTGGGGCCAACGTCCTGACTTTC
NA TRBJ1-5 NA TRBV28 CASSSRTEGNQPQHF TGTGCCAGCAGTTCTCGGACAGAGGGCAATCAGCCCCAGCATTTT
NA TRBJ2-7 NA TRBV11-2 CASSSNSGILYEQYF TGTGCCAGCAGCAGCAATAGCGGAATCCTTTACGAGCAGTACTTC
NA TRBJ2-5 NA TRBV18 CASSPNQGGETQYF TGTGCCAGCTCACCAAACCAAGGAGGGGAGACCCAGTACTTC
NA TRBJ1-1 NA TRBV2 CASSGFVREAFF TGTGCCAGCAGTGGTTTCGTCAGGGAAGCTTTCTTT